Sequencing of this T cell receptor beta chain was carried out in a study of shared clonotypes between healthy human individuals. Study summary: The composition of the donors was a couple of women and three men aged 18 to 49. Per donor, CD8 memory used one plate, CD8 naive used two, CD4 memory used three and CD4 naive used three.

This table comes from immunoSEQ multiplex PCR, and its TCRdb copy is limited to in-frame clones, with some not included. Of over 2 million clones in the sample, around 95% were seen once. Germline CDR1 MDHEN, CDR2 SYDVKM. Trimming removed 3 bases from V and 6 bases from J, with 22 bases in between. CDR3 length: 17 residues. The chain uses TRBV28 and TRBJ2-3, with D uncertain. The TCR sequence derives from a man aged 18-30 years in good health. Sequences were obtained from naive CD4+ T cells sorted from blood. Subset here: CD45RA+ positively selected. The CDR3 spells CASSFREPRAKMDTQYF. The CDR3 bases are TGTGCCAGCAGTTTTAGAGAACCTAGGGCAAAGATGGATACGCAGTATTTT.